This T cell receptor (beta chain) was observed in a study of blood T cell repertoires in COVID-19. Study overall: Both acute and convalescent COVID-19 samples were obtained from the United States, Italy and Spain. PBMCs, B-cell-depleted T cells, or T cells were the source of the cDNA or gDNA that made up the material.

V trimming: 5 bases; J trimming: 6 bases; junction bases outside the gene matches: 6. Germline lookup yields CDR1 LNHDA and CDR2 SQIVND (reference sequence). The CDR3 is made up of 15 amino acids. In the original processing: Amplification with reference gene primers provided the estimates of nucleated cell counts. Some clones are missing from TCRdb's copy, which holds only in-frame ones; the method was immunoSEQ multiplex PCR. V and J calls and clone size follow that table, whereas D and trimming were derived from the DNA. This sample yields about 260,000 clones, of which 86% are seen a single time; around 10% belongs to the top ten.

The rearrangement joins TRBV19 to TRBJ1-6; 8 nucleotides match TRBD1. The material sequenced was peripheral blood. This sequence was found in a man aged 35 to 55 who had recovered from COVID-19. The chain's CDR3 is CASSATGDVNSPLHF. The DNA of the CDR3 is TGTGCCAGTAGTGCGACAGGGGACGTTAATTCACCCCTCCACTTT.